A selection of T cell receptor beta chains follows, all from one sample in a study of cytomegalovirus exposure and HLA in healthy donors. The data were produced by immunoSEQ multiplex PCR, yet TCRdb's version contains in-frame clones alone and is incomplete. The sample holds approximately 140,000 clones, less than 85% seen once. Sample: PBMCs. The receptors here all came from a woman aged 45-59 years in good health and CMV-seropositive. The CDR3 runs from the conserved cysteine through the conserved F or W. A D gene is named only where the DNA matches it firmly. Clone size is not always given. Where it is, it says once, few, many or a class for expanded clones.

D	size	V	J	length	DNA	CDR3
.	.	TRBV6-1	TRBJ2-7	15	TGTGCCAGCAGTGTCAGGGGCCTCTCGGGCTACGAGCAGTACTTC	CASSVRGLSGYEQYF
TRBD1	.	TRBV9	TRBJ2-7	15	TGTGCCAGCAGCGTAGAGGGACAGGGATTGGGCGAGCAGTACTTC	CASSVEGQGLGEQYF
TRBD1	.	TRBV9	TRBJ2-3	14	TGTGCCAGCAGGCTAGCCCCCGACAGGGGTACGCAGTATTTT	CASRLAPDRGTQYF
.	.	TRBV29-1	TRBJ1-2	11	TGCAGCGTTGAAGACATCTATGGCTACACCTTC	CSVEDIYGYTF
.	few	TRBV11-2	TRBJ2-7	14	TGTGCCAGCAGCTTAGACCCAGGATCCTACGAGCAGTACTTC	CASSLDPGSYEQYF
TRBD1	.	TRBV6-5	TRBJ1-2	13	TGTGCCAGCAGCGTGGGGGGGACAGGCGGCTACACCTTC	CASSVGGTGGYTF
.	.	TRBV19	TRBJ2-3	14	TGTGCCATTAGACGGTACCACGGCACAGATACGCAGTATTTT	CAIRRYHGTDTQYF
.	.	TRBV27	TRBJ1-1	11	TGTGCCAGCAGTTCCAGACAGAAAGCTTTCTTT	CASSSRQKAFF
TRBD1	once	TRBV6-5	TRBJ1-2	16	TGTGCCAGCAGTTACGAGGCAGGGACAGGGGCTCCTAGGGACACCTTC	CASSYEAGTGAPRDTF
TRBD1	.	TRBV4-2	TRBJ1-3	17	TGTGCCAGCAGCCAAGAACTCGGACAGGGGATTACAAACACCATATATTTT	CASSQELGQGITNTIYF
.	.	TRBV11-1	TRBJ2-7	16	TGTGCCAGCAGCTTGAGCGTTGCGGTTAGCTCCTACGAGCAGTACTTC	CASSLSVAVSSYEQYF
.	few	TRBV15	TRBJ2-3	14	TGTGCCACCGCGGGGGCCTCTGGCACAGATACGCAGTATTTT	CATAGASGTDTQYF
.	few	TRBV30	TRBJ1-2	11	.	CDWTVAYGSTF
TRBD1	.	TRBV7-9	TRBJ1-1	13	TGTGCCAGCAGCCCTGGGACAGTTACTGAAGCTTTCTTT	CASSPGTVTEAFF
.	once	TRBV4-1	TRBJ1-1	15	TGCGCCAGCAGCCAAGAGGAGGGTAGGGTCACTGAAGCTTTCTTT	CASSQEEGRVTEAFF
.	.	TRBV29-1	TRBJ2-1	15	TGCAGCGTTGAAGGCACCGACCATTTAGCTGATGAGCAGTTCTTC	CSVEGTDHLADEQFF
TRBD1	.	TRBV28	TRBJ1-2	16	TGTGCCAGCAGTTTAAACCGGGACAGGATTTCCTATGGCTACACCTTC	CASSLNRDRISYGYTF
.	.	TRBV9	TRBJ2-7	14	TGTGCCAGCAGCGTAGAGGCTAGCTCCTACGAGCAGTACTTC	CASSVEASSYEQYF
.	.	TRBV7-6	TRBJ1-5	17	TGTGCCAGCAGCTTAGAGATACAGGGCGCTAGCAATCAGCCCCAGCATTTT	CASSLEIQGASNQPQHF
.	.	TRBV5-1	TRBJ1-2	15	TGCGCCAGCAGCTTGGATGGAGGGGCAGCGGATGGCTACACCTTC	CASSLDGGAADGYTF
TRBD1	.	TRBV7-9	TRBJ2-7	15	TGTGCCAGCAGCTTAGGGGACAGGGGGCTGGGAGAGCAGTACTTC	CASSLGDRGLGEQYF
.	.	TRBV5-6	TRBJ1-1	13	TGTGCCAGCAGCGGAGTTATGAACACTGAAGCTTTCTTT	CASSGVMNTEAFF